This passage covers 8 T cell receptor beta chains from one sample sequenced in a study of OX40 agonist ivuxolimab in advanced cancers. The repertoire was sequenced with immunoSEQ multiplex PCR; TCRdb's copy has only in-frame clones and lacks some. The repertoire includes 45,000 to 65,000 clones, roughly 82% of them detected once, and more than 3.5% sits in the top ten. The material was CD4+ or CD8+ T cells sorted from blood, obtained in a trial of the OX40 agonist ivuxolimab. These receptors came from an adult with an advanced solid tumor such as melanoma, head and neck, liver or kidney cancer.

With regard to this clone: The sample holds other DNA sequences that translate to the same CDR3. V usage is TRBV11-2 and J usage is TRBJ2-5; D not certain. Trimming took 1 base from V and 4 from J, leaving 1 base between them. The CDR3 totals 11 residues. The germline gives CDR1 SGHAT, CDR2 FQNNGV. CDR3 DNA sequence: TGTGCCAGCAGCTTAGGAGAGACCCAGTACTTC. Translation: CASSLGETQYF.

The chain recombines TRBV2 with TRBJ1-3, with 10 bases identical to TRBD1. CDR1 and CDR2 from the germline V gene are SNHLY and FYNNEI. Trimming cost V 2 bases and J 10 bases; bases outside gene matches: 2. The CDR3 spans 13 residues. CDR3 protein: CASSEWDRGTIYF. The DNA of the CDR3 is TGTGCCAGCAGTGAATGGGACAGGGGTACCATATATTTT.

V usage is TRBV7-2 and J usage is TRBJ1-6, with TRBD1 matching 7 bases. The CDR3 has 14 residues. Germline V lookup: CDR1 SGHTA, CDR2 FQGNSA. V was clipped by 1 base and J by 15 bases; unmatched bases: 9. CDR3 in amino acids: CASSLGGDRKVLHF. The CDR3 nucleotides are TGTGCCAGCAGCTTAGGGGGGGACAGAAAGGTCCTCCACTTT. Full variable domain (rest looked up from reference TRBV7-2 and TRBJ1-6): GAGVSQSPSNKVTEKGKDVELRCDPISGHTALYWYRQSLGQGLEFLIYFQGNSAPDKSGLPSDRFSAERTGGSVSTLTIQRTQQEDSAVYLCASSLGGDRKVLHFGNGTRLTVT.

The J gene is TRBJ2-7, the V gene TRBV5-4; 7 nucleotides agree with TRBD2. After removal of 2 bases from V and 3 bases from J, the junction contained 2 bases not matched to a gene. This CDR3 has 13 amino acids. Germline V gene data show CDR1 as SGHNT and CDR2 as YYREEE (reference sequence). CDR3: CASSFLADYEQYF. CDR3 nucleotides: TGTGCCAGCAGCTTTCTAGCGGACTACGAGCAGTACTTC.

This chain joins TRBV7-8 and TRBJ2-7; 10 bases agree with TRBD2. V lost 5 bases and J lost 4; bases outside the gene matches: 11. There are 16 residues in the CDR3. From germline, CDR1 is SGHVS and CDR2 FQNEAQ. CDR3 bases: TGTGCCAGCAGCATAGGACTAGCGGCTAGGGGTTACGAGCAGTACTTC. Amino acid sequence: CASSIGLAARGYEQYF.

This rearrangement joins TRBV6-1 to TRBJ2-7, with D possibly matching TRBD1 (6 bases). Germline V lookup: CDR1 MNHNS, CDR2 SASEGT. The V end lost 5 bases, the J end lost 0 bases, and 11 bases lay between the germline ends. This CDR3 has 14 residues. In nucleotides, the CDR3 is TGTGCCAGCAGTAAAAACAGGGCCTCCTACGAGCAGTACTTC. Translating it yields CASSKNRASYEQYF.

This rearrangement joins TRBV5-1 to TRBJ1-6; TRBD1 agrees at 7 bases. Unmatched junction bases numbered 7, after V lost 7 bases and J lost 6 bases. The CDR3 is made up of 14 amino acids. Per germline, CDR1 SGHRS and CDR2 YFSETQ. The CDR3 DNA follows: TGCGCCAGCCGTGATACAGGGGCTAATTCACCCCTCCACTTT. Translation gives CASRDTGANSPLHF.

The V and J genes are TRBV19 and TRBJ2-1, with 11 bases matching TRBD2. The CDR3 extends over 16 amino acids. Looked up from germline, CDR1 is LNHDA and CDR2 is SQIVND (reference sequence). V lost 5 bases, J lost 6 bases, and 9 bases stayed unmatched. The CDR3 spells CASSSLAGGGTNEQFF. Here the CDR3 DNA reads TGTGCCAGTAGTTCCCTAGCGGGAGGAGGGACCAATGAGCAGTTCTTC.